Listed below are T cell receptor beta chains from one sample, sequenced in a study of cytomegalovirus exposure and HLA in healthy donors. This table comes from immunoSEQ multiplex PCR, and its TCRdb copy is limited to in-frame clones, with some not included. The sample has about 140,000 clones; around 80% are singletons. Sequenced material: PBMCs. The receptors derive from a man aged 18 to 29 in good health and CMV-seropositive. Each CDR3 is given with its conserved first and last residue. Each record gives: CDR3 length, J gene, D gene, V gene, clone size, CDR3 DNA, CDR3 protein. The D gene is left open where the match is weak. The size field is filled for only some rows; it gives once, few, many or a size class.

16 TRBJ2-7 TRBD1 TRBV4-1 once TGCGCCAGCAGCCAGGAACAGGGGGGTTGGTCCTACGAGCAGTACTTC CASSQEQGGWSYEQYF
15 TRBJ1-2 NA TRBV27 NA TGTGCCAGCAGTTTCAGCTGGGGGGGAGTGGATGGCTACACCTTC CASSFSWGGVDGYTF
16 TRBJ1-1 NA TRBV18 once TGTGCCAGCTCATTAGGAGTTGGGGGGAAGAACACTGAAGCTTTCTTT CASSLGVGGKNTEAFF
16 TRBJ2-7 TRBD2 TRBV7-3 NA TGTGCCAGCAGCTTAATGGGCGGGAGTACTACCTACGAGCAGTACTTC CASSLMGGSTTYEQYF
16 TRBJ1-1 TRBD1 TRBV27 NA TGTGCCAGCAGTCCGGATCACAGGGGAAAAGGGACTGAAGCTTTCTTT CASSPDHRGKGTEAFF
14 TRBJ2-1 NA TRBV7-7 NA TGTGCTAGCAGCTTAGCGGTCAGGGATAATGAGCAGTTCTTC CASSLAVRDNEQFF
14 TRBJ1-5 TRBD1 TRBV28 NA TGTGCCAGCAGTTTGGGGACAGGGAATCAGCCCCAGCATTTT CASSLGTGNQPQHF
12 TRBJ1-2 TRBD1 TRBV4-1 once TGCGCCAGCAGCCCGGGACAGGGAACGGAGACCTTC CASSPGQGTETF
12 TRBJ1-2 NA TRBV30 NA TGTGCCTGGAGTGTAACAAATCCTGGCTACACCTTC CAWSVTNPGYTF
14 TRBJ2-3 TRBD1 TRBV2 NA TGTGCCAGCAGACGACAGGGGGTGACAGATACGCAGTATTTT CASRRQGVTDTQYF
15 TRBJ1-1 TRBD1 TRBV7-9 NA TGTGCCAGCAACCTCGGACAGGGGAGGACCACTGAAGCTTTCTTT CASNLGQGRTTEAFF
14 TRBJ2-7 TRBD2 TRBV30 NA TGTGCCAGCTCCGGGACTAGCGGTTCCTACGAGCAGTACTTC CASSGTSGSYEQYF
15 TRBJ1-1 TRBD1 TRBV19 few TGTGCCAGTAGTTTCTGGACAGGCCAGAACACTGAAGCTTTCTTT CASSFWTGQNTEAFF
15 TRBJ1-5 TRBD1 TRBV19 NA TGTGCCAGTAGTAGATCCACAGGGGGCAATCAGCCCCAGCATTTT CASSRSTGGNQPQHF
17 TRBJ2-1 NA TRBV5-1 NA TGCGCCAGCAGCTTGGCGCGTGGTACCCTCACCTACAATGAGCAGTTCTTC CASSLARGTLTYNEQFF
12 TRBJ2-7 NA TRBV2 NA TGTGCCAGCAGTGTGACAACCCACGAGCAGTACTTC CASSVTTHEQYF
19 TRBJ2-7 TRBD2 TRBV4-1 NA TGCGCCAGCAGCCCCGATCAGGGTTCTTTCGGGACTAGCCGATACGAGCAGTACTTC CASSPDQGSFGTSRYEQYF